Listed here is a single T cell receptor (beta chain). No antigen is known for it. No clone much larger than this one lies a single base away; base qualities are absent. The library was built by means of the immunoSEQ multiplex PCR assay. TCRdb re-hosts the immuneACCESS table, in-frame sequences only. Its copies lack some clones; in the studies checked, an unresolved V gene accounts for under half of them, and the cause for the rest is not known. The sample table shows about 150,000 clones, and 92% are seen once. The top ten constitute approximately 0.7% of the sample. The data were taken from a study of control samples from healthy donors and cancer patients (dated by TCRdb to 2018 to 2020). As encoded in the germline V gene (reference sequence), CDR1 is LNHDA while CDR2 is SQIVND. V is cut back by 3 bases and J by 5 bases, with 7 bases in the junction unmatched. The CDR3 runs 15 residues from the cysteine to the phenylalanine. Only the CDR3 part of the read is kept: 45 bases, read in frame from the first base.

The clonotype originates from a woman younger than 45 in good health. This receptor chain uses TRBV19 and TRBJ2-1, and 7 bases in between align with TRBD1. The source material was blood. The nucleotides are TGTGCCAGTAGTATCCGGCCAGGGGGTCACAATGAGCAGTTCTTC. The resulting protein is CASSIRPGGHNEQFF.